These 22 T cell receptor beta chains came from one sample sequenced in a study of CD8 T cells in ankylosing spondylitis. A single record per CDR3 protein comes from TCRdb applying MiXCR to the 5' RACE reads. Among around 88,000 distinct CDR3 sequences listed, about 9.1% were seen once. The sequencing input was blood, either unsorted or a sorted T cell fraction (not recorded which). The receptors come from a male donor with ankylosing spondylitis or in good health (not recorded which).

At least ten counts were recorded for this clonotype. The rearrangement uses TRBV20-1 and TRBJ2-4, with D unclear. CDR3 size: 17 residues. Between the trimmed V and J ends, which lost 3 bases and 1 base, there was a span of 19 bases. From germline, CDR1 is DFQATT and CDR2 SNEGSKA (reference sequence). DNA for the CDR3: TGCAGTGCTAGCCCCCCCAGTGGTTACGCCGCCAAAAACATTCAGTACTTC. Amino acids: CSASPPSGYAAKNIQYF.

The chain recombines TRBV11-3 with TRBJ1-6; D gene unclear. Trimming pared 4 bases from V and 7 bases from J, leaving 8 bases between. The germline V gene encodes CDR1 SGHNT and CDR2 YENEEA. The CDR3 extends over 13 amino acids. CDR3 nucleotide sequence: TGTGCCAGCAGCTCCGGGCCGAATTCACCCCTCCACTTT. Its protein is CASSSGPNSPLHF. Filled out from reference TRBV11-3 and TRBJ1-6, the complete variable domain reads EAGVVQSPRYKIIEKKQPVAFWCNPISGHNTLYWYLQNLGQGPELLIRYENEEAVDDSQLPKDRFSAERLKGVDSTLKIQPAELGDSAVYLCASSSGPNSPLHFGNGTRLTVT.

This clonotype has ten or more counts. V gene TRBV20-1 combines with J gene TRBJ2-1, with 7 bases lining up with TRBD2. Per the germline V gene, CDR1 is DFQATT and CDR2 is SNEGSKA (reference sequence). V was clipped by 0 bases and J by 2 bases; unmatched bases: 7. CDR3 size: 16 residues. The CDR3 nucleotides read TGCAGTGCTAGAGATGCGGGGCGGGGGACCTACAATGAGCAGTTCTTC. This translates into CSARDAGRGTYNEQFF.

This clonotype has a count of ten or more. J is TRBJ2-1 and V is TRBV15, with 8 positions matching TRBD1. The CDR3 has 14 amino acids. Germline V gives CDR1 LNHNV, CDR2 YYDKDF (reference sequence). V shed 5 bases, J shed 9 bases, and the junction held 9 bases outside the gene matches. CDR3 DNA: TGTGCCACCAGCGGACGGACAGGGAAGGCTGAGCAGTTCTTC. Its translation: CATSGRTGKAEQFF.

Many counts were recorded for this clonotype. The chain recombines TRBV20-1 with TRBJ1-5; D is undetermined. The length of the CDR3 is 15 residues. V dropped 3 bases and J dropped 2 bases, with 14 bases sitting between them. The germline gives CDR1 DFQATT, CDR2 SNEGSKA (reference sequence). For the CDR3, the DNA is TGCAGTGCTAGCCCGACCGCGAGGGGCAATCAGCCCCAGCATTTT. Amino acid sequence: CSASPTARGNQPQHF.

This clonotype was observed at least ten times. This chain connects TRBV9 to TRBJ2-1; the D gene is possibly TRBD1 (6 bases). Trimming stripped 0 bases from V and 2 bases from J, with 9 bases between. The length of the CDR3 is 15 residues. Looked up from germline, CDR1 is SGDLS and CDR2 is YYNGEE. CDR3 DNA: TGTGCCAGCAGCGTAGTGGGGGCCCCCTACAATGAGCAGTTCTTC. Translating it yields CASSVVGAPYNEQFF.

This clonotype came up many times. The chain's CDR3 is CASSFRTGQFF. The CDR3, as DNA: TGTGCCAGCAGTTTCCGTACAGGGCAGTTCTTC. J is TRBJ2-1 and V is TRBV28; D may be TRBD1 (5 bases). This CDR3 comprises 11 residues. Trimming left V 3 bases short and J 12 bases short, with 9 bases between. CDR1 and CDR2 (germline): MDHEN, SYDVKM.

This chain links TRBV5-1 with TRBJ1-2, with D possibly being TRBD1 (6 bases). V was shortened by 1 base and J by 6 bases, with 13 bases between the two germline ends. The CDR3 runs to 14 residues. Germline CDR1 SGHRS, CDR2 YFSETQ. The CDR3 region has the DNA TGCGCCAGCAGCTTGAACAGGGAGTCGAATGGCTACACCTTC. It encodes CASSLNRESNGYTF.

This clonotype was observed many times. This sequence joins TRBV6-2 or TRBV6-3 and TRBJ2-3; 8 bases fit TRBD2. Germline CDR1 is MNHEY and CDR2 is SVGEGT. This CDR3 has 20 residues. V was clipped by 4 bases and J by 1 base; unmatched bases: 19. Here the CDR3 reads CASSSHPWAGGRGGTDTQYF. The CDR3 DNA is TGTGCCAGCAGTTCCCATCCGTGGGCGGGGGGCCGGGGGGGCACAGATACGCAGTATTTT.

A note on this clonotype: The junction and the germline gene differ at one end; a read error may be behind it. The CDR3 DNA sequence: TGTGCCACCAGCTCATACAGGAATACGAACACCGGGGAGCTGTTTTTT. Translating gives CATSSYRNTNTGELFF. The gene calls are TRBV7-2 and TRBJ2-2; a possible D gene is TRBD1 (5 bases). This CDR3 has 16 residues. From germline, CDR1 is SGHTA and CDR2 FQGNSA.

This clonotype was seen ten or more times. This rearrangement joins TRBV29-1 to TRBJ1-1, with D possibly being TRBD1 (6 bases). CDR1 is SQVTM and CDR2 is ANQGSEA in the germline V gene. V lost 5 bases and J lost 4, with 14 bases in between. This CDR3 contains 13 residues. The CDR3 bases are TGCAGCGTTTCTTCAGGGGACGGCACTGAAGCTTTCTTT. This sequence encodes CSVSSGDGTEAFF.

This clonotype was counted ten times or more. CDR3 sequence: CATRSSLGTQYF. CDR3 nucleotide sequence: TGTGCCACCAGGTCGAGTCTGGGGACCCAGTACTTC. This chain links TRBV24-1 with TRBJ2-5; the D is unclear. The CDR3 is 12 residues long. V was trimmed by 7 bases and J by 7 bases, leaving 12 bases between them. Germline lookup yields CDR1 KGHDR and CDR2 SFDVKD.

This clonotype was seen repeatedly, ten times or more. V gene TRBV19 combines with J gene TRBJ1-5; possibly TRBD1 for D (5 bases). V gave up 3 bases and J gave up 6 bases, with 12 bases separating them. The CDR3 has 14 residues. The germline V gene encodes CDR1 LNHDA and CDR2 SQIVND (reference sequence). CDR3 sequence reads: CASSIGGDLQPQHF. CDR3 in DNA: TGTGCCAGTAGTATCGGAGGGGATCTTCAGCCCCAGCATTTT.

This clonotype was detected many times. V usage is TRBV12-3 or TRBV12-4 and J usage is TRBJ1-2, with D unclear. Trimming cost V 3 bases and J 6 bases, with 8 bases left between them. The CDR3 is made up of 12 amino acids. The CDR3 loop reads CASSFSRDGYTF. DNA for the CDR3: TGTGCCAGCAGTTTCAGCCGGGATGGCTACACCTTC.

This clonotype occurred many times. This chain connects TRBV9 to TRBJ2-5; 8 positions match TRBD1. This CDR3 region has 15 residues. With 3 bases clipped from V and 3 bases from J, the junction kept 7 bases outside the gene matches. Germline V gene sequence: CDR1 SGDLS, CDR2 YYNGEE. CDR3 amino acids: CASSGTGLSEETQYF. The DNA for the CDR3 is TGTGCCAGCAGCGGGACAGGGCTGTCGGAAGAGACCCAGTACTTC.

The table lists this clonotype with many counts. The chain carries TRBV12-3 or TRBV12-4 and TRBJ1-2, with no clear D. The CDR3 is 16 residues long. With 9 bases removed from V and 4 bases from J, the gap between germline ends came to 24 bases. Written as DNA, the CDR3 is TGTGCCAGTTCTGTAAGCGGCAGGCCAGCAAGCTATGGCTACACCTTC. Amino acid sequence: CASSVSGRPASYGYTF.

The V call is TRBV3-2, the J call TRBJ1-5. TRBV3-2 constitutes a pseudogene. This CDR3 contains 15 residues. The CDR3 here is CASTKDLRGGQPQHF. The CDR3 DNA reads TGTGCCTCCACCAAAGATCTGCGGGGGGGTCAGCCCCAGCATTTT.

At least ten counts were recorded for this clonotype. J is TRBJ2-2 and V is TRBV28, with D hard to call. This CDR3 contains 12 residues. The germline V gene has CDR1 MDHEN and CDR2 SYDVKM. Trimming took off 1 base at V and 3 bases at J, with 0 bases between the two ends. CDR3: CASSLYTGELFF. The CDR3 nucleotides read TGTGCCAGCAGTTTATACACCGGGGAGCTGTTTTTT.

This clonotype was seen many times. The rearrangement links TRBV20-1 to TRBJ2-1; D not resolved. V lost 3 bases and J 7 bases, leaving 13 bases between the germline ends. The germline V gene encodes CDR1 DFQATT and CDR2 SNEGSKA (reference sequence). The CDR3 runs 13 residues. In nucleotides, the CDR3 is TGCAGTGCTAGGGACCCTTACAAGAATGAGCAGTTCTTC. Amino acid sequence: CSARDPYKNEQFF.

In its sample, this clonotype was seen many times. The chain has TRBV20-1 and TRBJ2-2; D is ambiguous. CDR1 DFQATT and CDR2 SNEGSKA come from the germline V gene (reference sequence). The germline V and J ends were trimmed by 3 bases and 1 base, with 12 bases remaining between them. This CDR3 region has 15 residues. In nucleotides, the CDR3 is TGCAGTGCTAGTCTTTCTCCAGGGAACACCGGGGAGCTGTTTTTT. Translating gives CSASLSPGNTGELFF.

This clonotype was seen ten or more times. This chain links TRBV2 with TRBJ2-3; D unresolved. V lost 8 bases and J lost 6, with 9 bases in between. The CDR3 covers 11 residues. In germline, CDR1 is SNHLY, CDR2 FYNNEI. CDR3 region: CASDRSDTQYF. The CDR3 DNA follows: TGTGCCAGCGATCGGTCGGATACGCAGTATTTT.

This clonotype was observed at least ten times. V and J are TRBV7-6 and TRBJ2-7; no clear D gene. CDR3 length: 13 residues. V was cut by 1 base and J by 5 bases, with 9 bases left in between. Germline loops: CDR1 SGHVS, CDR2 FNYEAQ. CDR3 protein: CASSLVGFDEQYF. DNA for the CDR3: TGTGCCAGCAGCTTAGTAGGGTTCGACGAGCAGTACTTC.